The 8 T cell receptor beta chains below all came from one sample that was sequenced in a study of blood T cell repertoires in COVID-19 (dated by TCRdb to 2020 to 2022). The library was built by means of the immunoSEQ multiplex PCR assay. Here the immuneACCESS table is served through TCRdb, limited to in-frame sequences with V and J called. Missing clones are a known gap in these copies; in checked studies unresolved V genes cover under half, and the rest lacks a known reason. Across this sample there are approximately 190,000 clones, with under 85% seen only once. About 6% of the sample belongs to the ten largest clones. The sequenced sample was peripheral blood. These receptors were taken from a woman in her 40s with acute or convalescent COVID-19.

V is TRBV12-3 or TRBV12-4 and J is TRBJ1-1; the D gene is possibly TRBD1 (5 bases). The V gene lost 5 bases and the J gene lost 5 bases, with 12 bases spanning the gap. The CDR3 spans 13 residues. The CDR3 DNA reads TGTGCCAGCAGTAGGGGTTGGAAGACTGAAGCTTTCTTT. Translation gives CASSRGWKTEAFF.

This clone showed up just a few times. The chain has TRBV27 and TRBJ2-7; D ambiguous. V was trimmed by 8 bases and J by 2 bases, leaving 7 bases between them. Germline V CDR1 and CDR2: MNHEY, SMNVEV (reference sequence). The CDR3 is made up of 11 amino acids. This chain's CDR3 is CASARTYEQYF. DNA for the CDR3: TGTGCCAGCGCTAGAACCTACGAGCAGTACTTC.

The chain is built from TRBV7-9 and TRBJ2-1; D uncertain. Germline V gene lookup returns CDR1 SEHNR and CDR2 FQNEAQ (reference sequence). V lost 6 bases and J 5 bases, leaving 8 bases between the germline ends. The CDR3 covers 12 residues. CDR3 bases: TGTGCCAGCAGGTCGACTCACAATGAGCAGTTCTTC. Translated: CASRSTHNEQFF.

V usage is TRBV4-2 and J usage is TRBJ2-4, with D perhaps matching TRBD1 (5 bases). The germline V and J ends were trimmed by 0 bases and 0 bases, with 12 bases remaining between them. Per germline, CDR1 LGHNA and CDR2 YNFKEQ. This CDR3 is 17 amino acids long. The CDR3 bases are TGTGCCAGCAGCCAAGATTTAGCAGGGCTAGCCAAAAACATTCAGTACTTC. It specifies CASSQDLAGLAKNIQYF.

The chain recombines TRBV7-3 with TRBJ1-5, with 8 positions matching TRBD1. Per germline, CDR1 SGHTA and CDR2 FQGTGA. V shed 5 bases, J shed 4 bases, and the junction held 7 bases outside the gene matches. The CDR3 is 15 amino acids. This CDR3 is CASSKDRDPNQPQHF. As DNA, the CDR3 is TGTGCCAGCAGCAAGGACAGGGATCCTAATCAGCCCCAGCATTTT. The complete variable domain, with remaining parts taken from reference TRBV7-3 and TRBJ1-5, reads GAGVSQTPSNKVTEKGKYVELRCDPISGHTALYWYRQSLGQGPEFLIYFQGTGAADDSGLPNDRFFAVRPEGSVSTLKIQRTERGDSAVYLCASSKDRDPNQPQHFGDGTRLSIL.

The genes are TRBV15 and TRBJ2-3, with 7 bases lining up with TRBD2. The germline CDR1 and CDR2 sequences are LNHNV and YYDKDF (reference sequence). This CDR3 has 14 residues. With 7 bases clipped from V and 2 bases from J, the junction kept 6 bases outside the gene matches. The CDR3 DNA reads TGTGCCACCACTAGCGGCTACTACACAGATACGCAGTATTTT. This encodes CATTSGYYTDTQYF.

Remarks on this clone: This CDR3 is also generated by other DNA sequences in the sample. The chain uses TRBV9 and TRBJ2-7; 8 positions agree with TRBD2. V was pared by 0 bases and J by 7 bases, with 6 bases of the junction left unmatched. Germline V gene sequence: CDR1 SGDLS, CDR2 YYNGEE. This CDR3 spans 14 amino acids. The CDR3 spells CASSVGAGGYEQYF. In DNA form, the CDR3 reads TGTGCCAGCAGCGTAGGGGCGGGAGGTTATGAGCAGTACTTC.

This chain links TRBV3-1 (or the pseudogene TRBV3-2) with TRBJ1-1, with D hard to call. The CDR3 sequence is 12 residues long. Trimming shortened V by 0 bases and J by 12 bases, and 11 bases separated the two germline ends. The V gene's germline CDR1 is LGHDT and CDR2 YNNKEL (reference sequence). The CDR3 spells CASSQEAPGTFF. CDR3 DNA sequence: TGTGCCAGCAGCCAAGAGGCACCGGGGACTTTCTTT.